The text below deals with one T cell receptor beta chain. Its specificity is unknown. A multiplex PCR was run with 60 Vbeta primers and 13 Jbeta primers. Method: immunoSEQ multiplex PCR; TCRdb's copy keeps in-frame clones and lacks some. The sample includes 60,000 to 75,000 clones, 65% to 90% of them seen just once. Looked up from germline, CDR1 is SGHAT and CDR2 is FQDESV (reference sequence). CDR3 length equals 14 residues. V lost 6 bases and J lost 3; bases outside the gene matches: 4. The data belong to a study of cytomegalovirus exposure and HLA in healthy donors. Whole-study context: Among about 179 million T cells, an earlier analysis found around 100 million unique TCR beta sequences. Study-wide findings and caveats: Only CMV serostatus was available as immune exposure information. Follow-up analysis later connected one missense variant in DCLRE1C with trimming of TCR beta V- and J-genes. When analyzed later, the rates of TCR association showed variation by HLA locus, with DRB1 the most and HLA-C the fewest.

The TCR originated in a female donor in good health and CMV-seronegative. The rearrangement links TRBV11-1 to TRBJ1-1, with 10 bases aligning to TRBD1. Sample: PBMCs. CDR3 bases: TGTGCCAGCAGGGTGGACAGGGGGGACACTGAAGCTTTCTTT. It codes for CASRVDRGDTEAFF. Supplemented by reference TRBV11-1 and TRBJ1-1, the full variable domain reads EAEVAQSPRYKITEKSQAVAFWCDPISGHATLYWYRQILGQGPELLVQFQDESVVDDSQLPKDRFSAERLKGVDSTLKIQPAELGDSAMYLCASRVDRGDTEAFFGQGTRLTVV.